The clone carrying this T cell receptor beta chain appeared many times. These data are taken from a study of T cells after yellow fever vaccination. MiXCR was run by TCRdb on the 5' RACE reads, yielding one entry per CDR3 protein. The sample comprises some 350,000 distinct CDR3 sequences, under 5% of which are singletons, and 20% to 30% rests with the top ten. Trimming removed 4 bases from V and 10 bases from J; junction bases left unmatched: 8. The length of the CDR3 is 15 residues. The germline gives CDR1 SGHRS, CDR2 YFSETQ. V is TRBV5-1 and J is TRBJ1-6, with 10 bases aligning to TRBD1. The material was PBMCs, obtained 5 days after the yellow fever booster vaccination. The TCR sequence derives from a man between 18 and 29 years old who received the YFV17D yellow fever vaccine. For the CDR3, the DNA is TGCGCCAGCAGCCCGAAGGGGACAGGGGCCTCACCCCTCCACTTT. It yields the protein CASSPKGTGASPLHF.